The clone carrying this TCR beta chain was seen many times. The antigen remains undetermined. Indicated time point: newly diagnosed GD, antithyroid drugs for less than 3 months. RNA extracted from PBMCs served as the sequencing template. Collection of peripheral blood (nine milliliters) was done using EDTA tubes. The germline gives CDR1 SGHAT, CDR2 FQNNGV. CDR3 size: 16 residues. V lost 1 base, J lost 9 bases, and 21 bases lay in between. This specimen belongs to a study of regulatory T cells in long-lasting Graves disease. Study overall: Newly diagnosed Graves' patients had taken antithyroid drugs under 3 months. Study-wide points: When disease was persistent, TRBV28, TRBJ1-2 and TRBJ2-5 were the favored segments.

iRepertoire HTBI primers and Arm-PCR of CDR3 regions built TCR beta libraries. A single record per CDR3 protein comes from TCRdb applying MiXCR to the multiplex PCR reads. The sample lists hundreds of thousands of distinct CDR3 sequences, around 15% occurring once. This chain uses TRBV11-2 with TRBJ2-5; D not certain. Sequenced here: peripheral blood mononuclear cells (PBMCs), sampled at new diagnosis, from a patient treated with antithyroid drugs. The TCR originated in a female donor with Graves disease. CDR3 sequence (DNA): TGTGCCAGCAGCTTAGGCCCCCTTTTAGGGCGGCCAGCCCAGTACTTC. This translates into CASSLGPLLGRPAQYF.